Below, 30 T cell receptor beta chains from the same sample are listed, as sequenced in a study of T cells in Graves' hyperthyroidism and ophthalmopathy. From RNA transcripts, TCR beta CDR3 regions were amplified. With the HTBI primer set, the TCR CDR3 went through a first round of RT-PCR. TCRdb fed the multiplex PCR reads into MiXCR, producing one record per CDR3 protein. The sample holds hundreds of thousands of distinct CDR3 sequences; roughly a quarter are singletons and the top ten take 10% to 12%. The source material was blood. The origin of the receptors is a woman aged 25 to 39 with Graves' ophthalmopathy.

The chain joins TRBV4-1 to TRBJ1-5; D unclear. The CDR3 runs 16 residues. From germline, CDR1 is MGHRA and CDR2 YSYEKL. V was trimmed by 0 bases and J by 5 bases, leaving 14 bases between them. Here the CDR3 reads CASSQEAPGWHQPQHF. In nucleotides, the CDR3 is TGCGCCAGCAGCCAAGAGGCCCCAGGATGGCATCAGCCCCAGCATTTT.

This clonotype was seen many times. The rearrangement links TRBV14 to TRBJ1-1; D is perhaps TRBD1 (6 bases). Trimming stripped 9 bases from V and 10 bases from J, with 21 bases between. The CDR3 extends over 13 amino acids. Looked up from germline, CDR1 is SGHDN and CDR2 is FVKESK. The CDR3 bases are TGTGCCAGTACCGACAGGAACGGGGTCGGAGCTTTCTTT. This gives the protein CASTDRNGVGAFF.

This clonotype has at least ten counts. The chain joins TRBV7-2 to TRBJ2-2, with 7 nucleotides matching TRBD1. The CDR3 contains 14 residues. Germline CDR1 and CDR2: SGHTA and FQGNSA. V lost 5 bases, J lost 5 bases, and 5 bases stayed unmatched. The CDR3 loop reads CASSPDRVTGELFF. In nucleotides, the CDR3 is TGTGCCAGCAGCCCCGACAGGGTAACCGGGGAGCTGTTTTTT.

The genes are TRBV15 and TRBJ2-5; 10 bases align to TRBD2. The V gene end was trimmed by 3 bases and the J gene end by 5 bases; junction bases not matched to a gene: 6. Per germline, CDR1 LNHNV and CDR2 YYDKDF (reference sequence). The CDR3 contains 15 residues. CDR3 in DNA: TGTGCCACCAGCAGGAGCGGGGGGGGGGTGGAGACCCAGTACTTC. It specifies CATSRSGGGVETQYF. The whole variable domain, filled in from reference TRBV15 and TRBJ2-5, reads DAMVIQNPRYQVTQFGKPVTLSCSQTLNHNVMYWYQQKSSQAPKLLFHYYDKDFNNEADTPDNFQSRRPNTSFCFLDIRSPGLGDTAMYLCATSRSGGGVETQYFGPGTRLLVL.

At least ten counts were recorded for this clonotype. V gene TRBV7-9 combines with J gene TRBJ2-4, with unresolved D. CDR1 SEHNR and CDR2 FQNEAQ come from the germline V gene (reference sequence). There are 11 residues in the CDR3. Trimming removed 5 bases from V and 7 bases from J, with 6 bases in between. The CDR3 loop reads CASSATNIQYF. CDR3 bases: TGTGCCAGCAGCGCTACCAACATTCAGTACTTC. Complete variable domain (other parts from reference TRBV7-9 and TRBJ2-4): DTGVSQNPRHKITKRGQNVTFRCDPISEHNRLYWYRQTLGQGPEFLTYFQNEAQLEKSRLLSDRFSAERPKGSFSTLEIQRTEQGDSAMYLCASSATNIQYFGAGTRLSVL.

J is TRBJ1-2 and V is TRBV20-1; the match to TRBD1 covers 7 bases. CDR3 length: 13 amino acids. V gave up 3 bases and J gave up 4 bases; unmatched junction bases: 5. Germline V lookup: CDR1 DFQATT, CDR2 SNEGSKA (reference sequence). CDR3 coding DNA: TGCAGTGCTAGTCAGGGGGACAGCTATGGCTACACCTTC. Protein: CSASQGDSYGYTF.

V is TRBV6-1 and J is TRBJ2-5; D gene ambiguous. Per the germline V gene, CDR1 is MNHNS and CDR2 is SASEGT. The length of the CDR3 is 13 residues. Trimming stripped 7 bases from V and 1 base from J, with 10 bases between. Written as DNA, the CDR3 is TGTGCCAGCAACCCAGCGACCCAAGAGACCCAGTACTTC. Translation gives CASNPATQETQYF.

This chain links TRBV10-3 with TRBJ1-2; 8 nucleotides align to TRBD1. The germline V gene encodes CDR1 ENHRY and CDR2 SYGVKD. The CDR3 has 16 residues. Losses at the gene ends were 5 bases for V and 4 bases for J; bases not matched to a gene: 12. The CDR3 bases are TGTGCCATCAGTTCCCGGGACAGGAGTGATCGCTATGGCTACACCTTC. Its protein is CAISSRDRSDRYGYTF.

Ten or more counts support this clonotype. This rearrangement joins TRBV6-2 or TRBV6-3 to TRBJ1-5, with a weak D call TRBD1 (5 bases). CDR1 and CDR2 (germline): MNHEY, SVGEGT. Trimming pared 2 bases from V and 5 bases from J, leaving 10 bases between. This CDR3 is 14 amino acids long. The CDR3 sequence: CASSYGADDQPQHF. The CDR3 DNA follows: TGTGCCAGCAGTTACGGGGCGGACGATCAGCCCCAGCATTTT.

This clonotype was picked up many times. The chain employs TRBV29-1 and TRBJ2-5; D could derive from TRBD1 or TRBD2 (5 bases each). This CDR3 has 12 amino acids. Germline CDR1 reads SQVTM; CDR2 reads ANQGSEA. Trimming took off 7 bases at V and 2 bases at J, with 11 bases between the two ends. The CDR3 DNA follows: TGCAGCGGACTACAGGATCAAGAGACCCAGTACTTC. As protein: CSGLQDQETQYF.

The sample holds many counts of this clonotype. The chain carries TRBV11-2 and TRBJ1-5, with unresolved D. Trimming removed 1 base at V and 1 base at J, with 8 bases between. This CDR3 spans 15 amino acids. Germline values: CDR1 SGHAT, CDR2 FQNNGV. DNA for the CDR3: TGTGCCAGCAGCTTAGTTTCTCGGAGCAATCAGCCCCAGCATTTT. Its translation: CASSLVSRSNQPQHF.

This clonotype came up many times. This chain joins TRBV10-1 and TRBJ2-7; D gene unclear. Germline assignment: CDR1 WNHNN and CDR2 SYGVQD (reference sequence). Trimming took off 3 bases at V and 1 base at J, with 13 bases between the two ends. The CDR3 runs to 15 residues. Written as DNA, the CDR3 is TGCGCCAGCAGTGATAGGAGTGACCCTTCCTACGAGCAGTACTTC. It is translated as CASSDRSDPSYEQYF.

This clonotype was recorded many times. The chain employs TRBV29-1 and TRBJ1-1; D remains unclear. Trimming cost V 4 bases and J 3 bases, with 3 bases left between them. CDR3 length: 10 residues. Germline V gene sequence: CDR1 SQVTM, CDR2 ANQGSEA. The CDR3 loop is CSVAHTEAFF. As DNA, the CDR3 is TGCAGCGTTGCACACACTGAAGCTTTCTTT.

This chain uses TRBV11-1 with TRBJ2-2; D remains unclear. Trimming cost V 1 base and J 4 bases, with 7 bases left between them. This CDR3 has 14 amino acids. CDR1 is SGHAT, CDR2 FQDESV, per germline (reference sequence). The chain's CDR3 is CASSLGTRTGELFF. The CDR3 coding sequence is TGTGCCAGCAGCTTAGGTACTCGCACCGGGGAGCTGTTTTTT.

The rearrangement joins TRBV6-1 to TRBJ2-2, with D possibly being TRBD1 (5 bases). V lost 6 bases and J lost 10, with 18 bases in between. This CDR3 is built from 14 residues. The germline gives CDR1 MNHNS, CDR2 SASEGT. CDR3 nucleotide sequence: TGTGCCAGCAGCCAATACCAGGGTTTTCTGGAGCTGTTTTTT. Amino acids: CASSQYQGFLELFF.

This clonotype showed up just once. This chain connects TRBV12-3 or TRBV12-4 to TRBJ1-1; D possibly corresponds to TRBD1 (6 bases). This CDR3 is 12 amino acids long. V was shortened by 7 bases and J by 8 bases, with 14 bases between the two germline ends. The CDR3 nucleotides read TGTGCCAGCACTAAGGACAGCACCGAAGCTTTCTTT. Its protein product is CASTKDSTEAFF.

This clonotype appeared many times. The gene calls are TRBV15 and TRBJ2-6; D is unresolved. The length of the CDR3 is 18 residues. The germline CDR1 and CDR2 sequences are LNHNV and YYDKDF (reference sequence). The germline V and J ends were trimmed by 0 bases and 0 bases, with 12 bases remaining between them. The DNA of the CDR3 is TGTGCCACCAGCAGAGATCGGGTAGGAAGCTCTGGGGCCAACGTCCTGACTTTC. Translated: CATSRDRVGSSGANVLTF.

This clonotype was counted many times. The chain combines TRBV29-1 with TRBJ1-2; 8 bases match TRBD1. V was pared by 5 bases and J by 5 bases, with 7 bases of the junction left unmatched. This CDR3 is built from 13 residues. Germline CDR1 is SQVTM and CDR2 is ANQGSEA. The CDR3 sequence is CSVRPGQEYGYTF. CDR3 coding DNA: TGCAGCGTTCGCCCGGGACAGGAATATGGCTACACCTTC.

This clonotype has at least ten counts. The chain couples TRBV12-3 or TRBV12-4 to TRBJ2-5; 9 bases line up with TRBD1. After removal of 2 bases from V and 1 base from J, the junction contained 2 bases not matched to a gene. The CDR3 is 15 amino acids. DNA for the CDR3: TGTGCCAGCAGTTTACAGGGACAGGGCCAAGAGACCCAGTACTTC. This encodes CASSLQGQGQETQYF.

The table lists this clonotype with many counts. V and J are TRBV29-1 and TRBJ2-7; 7 positions agree with TRBD1. The V gene end was trimmed by 7 bases and the J gene end by 2 bases; junction bases not matched to a gene: 5. Germline assignment: CDR1 SQVTM and CDR2 ANQGSEA. The CDR3 is 12 residues long. The CDR3 region is CSARQGPYEQYF. In DNA form, the CDR3 reads TGCAGCGCCCGACAGGGTCCCTACGAGCAGTACTTC.

V usage is TRBV19 and J usage is TRBJ1-3, with a weak D call TRBD1 (5 bases). Deletions cut 10 bases from V and 0 bases from J, with 16 bases between. Germline CDR1 and CDR2: LNHDA and SQIVND (reference sequence). This CDR3 comprises 15 residues. The CDR3 DNA reads as TGTGCCACCAAGACAGCGCCTAACTCTGGAAACACCATATATTTT. Its protein is CATKTAPNSGNTIYF. Full variable domain (missing parts from reference TRBV19 and TRBJ1-3): DGGITQSPKYLFRKEGQNVTLSCEQNLNHDAMYWYRQDPGQGLRLIYYSQIVNDFQKGDIAEGYSVSREKKESFPLTVTSAQKNPTAFYLCATKTAPNSGNTIYFGEGSWLTVV.

This sequence joins TRBV6-1 and TRBJ1-1; D uncertain. The CDR3 contains 11 residues. Trimming shortened V by 3 bases and J by 11 bases, and 10 bases separated the two germline ends. Germline lookup yields CDR1 MNHNS and CDR2 SASEGT. CDR3 bases: TGTGCCAGCAGTGACTGGGGAAAGGCTTTCTTT. Translated, it gives CASSDWGKAFF.

In this sample, this clonotype turned up many times. V gene TRBV2 combines with J gene TRBJ1-1; TRBD1 is a possible D gene (6 bases). The CDR3 has 13 amino acids. V was trimmed by 8 bases and J by 4 bases, leaving 14 bases between them. CDR1 and CDR2 from the germline V gene are SNHLY and FYNNEI. The CDR3, as DNA: TGTGCCAGCCGAGGACAGAGGGGCACTGAAGCTTTCTTT. Protein sequence: CASRGQRGTEAFF.

This clonotype was seen repeatedly, ten times or more. The chain has TRBV6-1 and TRBJ1-1; no clear D gene. The CDR3 consists of 16 residues. Looked up from germline, CDR1 is MNHNS and CDR2 is SASEGT. V was shortened by 7 bases and J by 0 bases, with 18 bases between the two germline ends. The CDR3 DNA reads as TGTGCCAGCATTGTGCAGGAAGGGCTAATGAACACTGAAGCTTTCTTT. It codes for CASIVQEGLMNTEAFF.

V usage is TRBV20-1 and J usage is TRBJ1-1, with a weak D call TRBD1 (6 bases). This CDR3 spans 14 amino acids. Per germline, CDR1 DFQATT and CDR2 SNEGSKA (reference sequence). Trimming stripped 3 bases from V and 3 bases from J, with 14 bases between. This CDR3 reads CSASWPGGHTEAFF. The CDR3 region has the DNA TGCAGTGCTAGTTGGCCGGGGGGCCACACTGAAGCTTTCTTT.

This clonotype was seen repeatedly, ten times or more. The chain is built from TRBV30 and TRBJ1-5; possibly TRBD1 for D (5 bases). The V end lost 5 bases, the J end lost 2 bases, and 10 bases lay between the germline ends. Germline loops: CDR1 GTSNPN, CDR2 SVGIG (reference sequence). CDR3 size: 13 residues. The CDR3 protein is CAWARDGNQPQHF. CDR3 coding DNA: TGTGCCTGGGCGCGGGACGGCAATCAGCCCCAGCATTTT.

This clonotype was recorded many times. J is TRBJ1-5 and V is TRBV7-2; D is perhaps TRBD1 (6 bases). The CDR3 spans 15 residues. Germline V gene lookup returns CDR1 SGHTA and CDR2 FQGNSA. V was cut by 2 bases and J by 4 bases, with 12 bases left in between. The CDR3 here is CASSLSPTGNQPQHF. The CDR3 DNA reads TGTGCCAGCAGCTTATCTCCCACAGGGAATCAGCCCCAGCATTTT.

This clonotype appeared many times. This rearrangement joins TRBV12-3 or TRBV12-4 to TRBJ2-6; 12 positions match TRBD1. V lost 7 bases and J lost 5; bases outside the gene matches: 12. The CDR3 is made up of 18 amino acids. Here the CDR3 DNA reads TGTGCCAGCACCTCCGGGGGGACAGGGGGCGTTAGGGCCAACGTCCTGACTTTC. It codes for CASTSGGTGGVRANVLTF.

The table lists this clonotype with many counts. This chain uses TRBV28 with TRBJ2-7, with D unclear. Germline V CDR1 and CDR2: MDHEN, SYDVKM. V was trimmed by 1 base and J by 0 bases, leaving 13 bases between them. CDR3 length equals 16 residues. Here the CDR3 reads CASSLLGQQSSYEQYF. The DNA of the CDR3 is TGTGCCAGCAGTTTATTAGGCCAGCAGAGCTCCTACGAGCAGTACTTC.

The chain combines TRBV2 with TRBJ2-7; no firm D call. Between the trimmed V and J ends, which lost 3 bases and 6 bases, there was a span of 15 bases. Germline-derived CDR1 and CDR2 are SNHLY and FYNNEI. The CDR3 has 14 amino acids. The CDR3 loop reads CASSDTRSLGEQYF. CDR3 DNA: TGTGCCAGCAGTGATACCAGGTCCCTCGGCGAGCAGTACTTC.